The 17 T cell receptor beta chains presented below share a single source sample, sequenced in a study of immune characterization of retroperitoneal liposarcoma. TCRdb ran MiXCR on the PCR reads and lists one entry per CDR3 protein. The data show roughly 9,300 distinct CDR3 sequences, roughly a third seen once. The sample consisted of tumor tissue. These receptors all come from a male donor with retroperitoneal liposarcoma.

This rearrangement joins TRBV7-6 to TRBJ2-2; D is possibly TRBD2 (6 bases). Between the trimmed V and J ends, which lost 5 bases and 6 bases, there was a span of 13 bases. The germline CDR1 and CDR2 sequences are SGHVS and FNYEAQ. This CDR3 contains 14 residues. The CDR3 is CASSPRTGAGELFF. For the CDR3, the DNA is TGTGCCAGCAGCCCTAGGACGGGGGCCGGGGAGCTGTTTTTT. The full variable domain, with the rest looked up from reference TRBV7-6 and TRBJ2-2, is GAGVSQSPRYKVTKRGQDVALRCDPISGHVSLYWYRQALGQGPEFLTYFNYEAQQDKSGLPNDRFSAERPEGSISTLTIQRTEQRDSAMYRCASSPRTGAGELFFGEGSRLTVL.

The chain joins TRBV11-2 to TRBJ2-4; 8 bases agree with TRBD1. With 2 bases clipped from V and 5 bases from J, the junction kept 8 bases outside the gene matches. CDR3 length: 16 residues. Germline V CDR1 and CDR2: SGHAT, FQNNGV. Here the CDR3 DNA reads TGTGCCAGCAGCTTAAGGACAGGGCTGGGCGAAAACATTCAGTACTTC. Its translation: CASSLRTGLGENIQYF.

This chain connects TRBV6-1 to TRBJ2-3; D might be TRBD2 (7 bases). The V end was cut by 7 bases, the J end by 6 bases, with 14 bases between. The CDR3 contains 13 residues. Germline values: CDR1 MNHNS, CDR2 SASEGT. CDR3 region: CASKIGGGDTQYF. The CDR3 DNA reads TGTGCCAGCAAAATAGGGGGGGGGGATACGCAGTATTTT.

The chain carries TRBV28 and TRBJ1-1; D gene unclear. This CDR3 has 14 amino acids. Germline CDR1 MDHEN, CDR2 SYDVKM. V was cut by 8 bases and J by 0 bases, with 13 bases left in between. DNA of the CDR3: TGTGCCAGCTTTCCATCGCGGATGAACACTGAAGCTTTCTTT. This sequence encodes CASFPSRMNTEAFF.

The J gene is TRBJ2-7, the V gene TRBV4-3, with TRBD2 matching 9 bases. V lost 5 bases to trimming and J lost 2 bases; unmatched junction nucleotides: 13. The CDR3 has 17 residues. Germline V gene lookup returns CDR1 LGHNA and CDR2 YSLEER. The CDR3 DNA sequence: TGCGCCAGCAGCATATTCCGCGGGAGGGAGGGAGCCTACGAGCAGTACTTC. Protein sequence: CASSIFRGREGAYEQYF.

This clonotype was recorded a few times. The chain joins TRBV6-1 to TRBJ2-1, with D perhaps TRBD2 (7 bases). Germline CDR1 and CDR2: MNHNS and SASEGT. This CDR3 is built from 14 residues. V gave up 7 bases and J gave up 2 bases, with 12 bases separating them. The CDR3 loop reads CASIRGGAYNEQFF. The CDR3 DNA reads as TGTGCCAGCATACGAGGGGGGGCCTACAATGAGCAGTTCTTC.

This clonotype is medium-sized (0.01 to 0.1%) in the sample. This may stem from a read error, because a much larger clone lies one nucleotide away. The chain is built from TRBV6-1 and TRBJ2-1; TRBD2 matches 9 bases. The J call may be mistaken, given a closer DNA end match to TRBJ2-7. CDR3 length: 15 residues. Germline values: CDR1 MNHNS, CDR2 SASEGT. CDR3: CASSFSGRGGNEQYF. The CDR3 DNA is TGTGCCAGCAGTTTTAGCGGGAGAGGGGGCAATGAGCAGTACTTC.

This chain uses TRBV7-3 with TRBJ2-1; D is perhaps TRBD2 (6 bases). V lost 3 bases to trimming and J lost 7 bases, with 10 bases between them. Germline CDR1 is SGHTA and CDR2 is FQGTGA. The CDR3 loop spans 13 amino acids. Written as DNA, the CDR3 is TGTGCCAGCAGCTTCGGACTAACGAATGAGCAGTTCTTC. Its protein product is CASSFGLTNEQFF.

The J gene is TRBJ2-5, the V gene TRBV6-1; TRBD1 matches at 8 bases. The V and J ends lost 11 bases and 5 bases, in that order; junction bases with no gene match: 7. This CDR3 comprises 12 residues. CDR1 is MNHNS, CDR2 SASEGT, per germline. The CDR3 loop reads CALGQAVETQYF. CDR3 DNA: TGTGCCCTGGGACAGGCCGTCGAGACCCAGTACTTC.

The chain carries TRBV6-6 and TRBJ2-1, with 11 bases matching TRBD2. The germline V gene encodes CDR1 MNHNY and CDR2 SVGAGI (reference sequence). Trimming cost V 1 base and J 10 bases; bases outside gene matches: 6. The CDR3 runs to 15 residues. The CDR3 here is CASSYLGLADYEQFF. Written as DNA, the CDR3 is TGTGCCAGCAGTTACTTGGGACTAGCGGATTACGAGCAGTTCTTC.

This clonotype turned up a few times. J is TRBJ2-1 and V is TRBV7-8; D gene unclear. V dropped 5 bases and J dropped 1 base, with 12 bases sitting between them. Germline V gene data show CDR1 as SGHVS and CDR2 as FQNEAQ. The CDR3 covers 15 residues. CDR3: CASSPLRDSYNEQFF. CDR3 DNA sequence: TGTGCCAGCAGCCCCCTTAGGGATTCCTACAATGAGCAGTTCTTC.

This clonotype was observed many times. This chain uses TRBV7-2 with TRBJ2-1; 7 positions agree with TRBD2. CDR3 size: 16 residues. V lost 5 bases and J lost 5; bases outside the gene matches: 12. Germline-derived CDR1 and CDR2 are SGHTA and FQGNSA. CDR3 loop: CASSTRAGAVHNEQFF. The DNA of the CDR3 is TGTGCCAGCAGCACGAGGGCGGGAGCGGTACACAATGAGCAGTTCTTC.

The rearrangement uses TRBV6-1 and TRBJ2-1; D unresolved. Per germline, CDR1 MNHNS and CDR2 SASEGT. The CDR3 consists of 13 residues. V lost 2 bases, J lost 8 bases, and 10 bases lay in between. CDR3 loop: CASSEIRIDEQFF. The DNA of the CDR3 is TGTGCCAGCAGTGAAATCAGGATCGATGAGCAGTTCTTC.

V and J are TRBV4-2 and TRBJ2-2; TRBD2 might be the D (6 bases). The CDR3 contains 15 residues. Germline V lookup: CDR1 LGHNA, CDR2 YNFKEQ. V was cut by 0 bases and J by 7 bases, with 12 bases left in between. CDR3 DNA: TGTGCCAGCAGCCAAGACCAGGGAGGAATCGGGGAGCTGTTTTTT. This translates into CASSQDQGGIGELFF.

The V and J genes are TRBV6-8 and TRBJ2-1; 7 bases line up with TRBD2. The J call may be in error: the DNA end matches TRBJ2-7 better. The germline gives CDR1 MNHGY, CDR2 SAAAGT. The CDR3 is 13 residues long. For the CDR3, the DNA is TGTGCCAGCGGGCGGGAGTTTCCAAATGAGCAGTACTTC. Its translation is CASGREFPNEQYF.

J is TRBJ2-3 and V is TRBV27; a possible D gene is TRBD1 (5 bases). Trimming stripped 6 bases from V and 1 base from J, with 8 bases between. The V gene's germline CDR1 is MNHEY and CDR2 SMNVEV (reference sequence). CDR3 length equals 13 residues. CDR3 sequence: CASRTDGTDTQYF. DNA of the CDR3: TGTGCCAGCAGGACAGACGGCACAGATACGCAGTATTTT.

The chain has TRBV27 and TRBJ2-5; 10 bases fit TRBD2. The end of the DNA aligns better with TRBJ2-7, so the J call may be wrong. Germline lookup yields CDR1 MNHEY and CDR2 SMNVEV (reference sequence). The CDR3 sequence is 17 residues long. The CDR3 loop reads CASSLWASGRLEGEQYF. CDR3 nucleotide sequence: TGTGCCAGCAGTTTATGGGCTAGCGGGAGATTGGAGGGCGAGCAGTACTTC.